The clone carrying this TCR beta chain was observed once. The CDR3 contains 14 residues. Deletions cut 7 bases from V and 4 bases from J, with 16 bases between. The germline gives CDR1 KGHSH, CDR2 LQKENI. This sample was included in a study of blood T cell repertoires in COVID-19. As processed by the authors: Amplification with reference gene primers provided the estimates of nucleated cell counts. Sequenced by immunoSEQ multiplex PCR; TCRdb stores in-frame clones only, minus some. For V, J and clone size, that table is used; D and trimming come from the DNA. The sample records over 85,000 clones, over 65% being singletons.

The material sequenced was peripheral blood. The receptor was isolated from a human donor in a cohort sampled during active COVID-19. V gene TRBV18 combines with J gene TRBJ1-2; D may be TRBD1 (6 bases). The CDR3 reads CASFSQGPSYGYTF. The CDR3 coding sequence is TGTGCCAGCTTTTCACAGGGTCCCTCCTATGGCTACACCTTC.